This T cell receptor beta chain was observed in a study of spatial heterogeneity in lung cancer. The germline V gene encodes CDR1 MGHRA and CDR2 YSYEKL. This CDR3 is built from 15 residues. A unique molecular identifier was carried by every single TCR cDNA molecule. Each CDR3 protein gets one entry after TCRdb re-called the 5' RACE reads with MiXCR. This repertoire shows about 38,000 distinct CDR3 sequences, 7.5% found once; its top ten account for around 30%. Time point denoted: sample taken at primary tumor resection. Samples were donated by 72 untreated early-stage non-small cell lung cancer patients. Extraction of whole RNA from tumor, nontumor lung or frozen PBMC preceded unsorted sequencing. Details on this clonotype: A read error may explain this, as a much larger clone is one base away.

The V gene is TRBV4-1, the J gene TRBJ1-1; no clear D. The clonotype was recovered from a male donor with early-stage non-small cell lung cancer. Sequencing used PBMCs, obtained at surgery. The CDR3 spells CASSPDSDLNTVAFF. CDR3 DNA: TGCGCCAGCAGTCCTGACTCCGACTTGAACACTGTAGCTTTCTTT.